This record concerns one TCR beta chain sequence. The antigen remains unidentified. The sort gate was single viable CD3+CD4+CD8-CD45RO+ cells for memory CD4+ T cells. Source study methods: After removing out-of-frame reads, around 2,100,000 distinct TCRbeta sequences remained. Data came from immunoSEQ multiplex PCR; TCRdb stores just in-frame clones and leaves some out. The DNA was the basis for D and trimming; V, J and clone size are from that table. Here the sample spans tens of thousands of clones, approximately 83% being singletons. The germline CDR1 and CDR2 sequences are MDHEN and SYDVKM. The CDR3 is 14 residues long. The V end was cut by 5 bases, the J end by 1 base, with 11 bases between. This sample was taken from a study of memory CD4+ T cells and cytomegalovirus serostatus. About the research overall: Of the healthy Belgian adults, fewer than 10 were CMV seropositive and about two dozen seronegative.

Study-wide results and limits: 67 of 164 known CMV-associated TCRbeta sequences appeared in CD4+ memory. CMV serostatus prediction reached median AUC roughly 0.95, or 0.91 with US-trained model.

The sequencing input was memory CD4+ T cells from blood. The sequence was obtained from an adult in good health and CMV-seronegative. The chain couples TRBV28 to TRBJ1-1; maybe TRBD1 (5 bases). CDR3 amino acids: CASSDPRANTEAFF. The CDR3, as DNA: TGTGCCAGCAGTGACCCCAGGGCGAACACTGAAGCTTTCTTT.